Below, 5 T cell receptor beta chains from the same sample are listed, as sequenced in a study of blood T cell repertoires in COVID-19 (dated by TCRdb to 2019 to 2021). Library construction relied on the immunoSEQ multiplex PCR assay. This is the immuneACCESS table as TCRdb keeps it, with only in-frame sequences that have V and J called. A part of the clones is gone; compared with another copy, unresolved V genes explain less than half, and the rest is unexplained. The sample includes about 200,000 clones, with less than 90% observed a single time. Jointly, the top ten make up 0.65% to 0.95% of the sample. The material sequenced was peripheral blood. The receptors shown here come from a woman in her seventies with acute or convalescent COVID-19.

The chain joins TRBV6-5 to TRBJ2-7; 9 bases line up with TRBD2. The ends lost 6 bases at V and 6 bases at J; junction bases unmatched: 6. There are 13 residues in the CDR3. The germline CDR1 and CDR2 sequences are MNHEY and SVGAGI. The CDR3 is CASSAGGTLEQYF. CDR3 DNA sequence: TGTGCCAGCAGCGCGGGGGGGACGCTCGAGCAGTACTTC.

The chain links TRBV5-1 to TRBJ2-7; tentative D call: TRBD1 (6 bases). The V end lost 2 bases, the J end lost 2 bases, and 8 bases lay between the germline ends. The CDR3 is 13 residues long. Germline V lookup: CDR1 SGHRS, CDR2 YFSETQ. DNA for the CDR3: TGCGCCAGCAGCTTTGGACAGCCCTACGAGCAGTACTTC. The encoded protein is CASSFGQPYEQYF.

The rearrangement uses TRBV27 and TRBJ2-6, with a tentative D call TRBD1 (6 bases). The CDR3 runs 17 residues. CDR1 and CDR2 (germline): MNHEY, SMNVEV (reference sequence). Trimming took off 2 bases at V and 2 bases at J, with 13 bases between the two ends. For the CDR3, the DNA is TGTGCCAGCAGTTTACTACCCCAGGGGACTGGGGCCAACGTCCTGACTTTC. It translates to CASSLLPQGTGANVLTF. Full variable domain (rest looked up from reference TRBV27 and TRBJ2-6): EAQVTQNPRYLITVTGKKLTVTCSQNMNHEYMSWYRQDPGLGLRQIYYSMNVEVTDKGDVPEGYKVSRKEKRNFPLILESPSPNQTSLYFCASSLLPQGTGANVLTFGAGSRLTVL.

The V call is TRBV6-5, the J call TRBJ1-2; D unresolved. This CDR3 is 13 amino acids long. V was trimmed by 4 bases and J by 8 bases, leaving 14 bases between them. CDR1 and CDR2 (germline): MNHEY, SVGAGI. CDR3 nucleotide sequence: TGTGCCAGCAGTTCCGACTATACGCTCGGCTACACCTTC. It encodes CASSSDYTLGYTF.

This clone came up once. The chain recombines TRBV5-1 with TRBJ1-1, with 7 bases identical to TRBD1. This CDR3 comprises 12 residues. Looked up from germline, CDR1 is SGHRS and CDR2 is YFSETQ. Germline trimming cut 5 bases from V and 8 bases from J; bases unmatched to any gene: 6. This chain's CDR3 is CASRSRGAEAFF. DNA for the CDR3: TGCGCCAGCAGAAGCAGGGGGGCAGAAGCTTTCTTT.